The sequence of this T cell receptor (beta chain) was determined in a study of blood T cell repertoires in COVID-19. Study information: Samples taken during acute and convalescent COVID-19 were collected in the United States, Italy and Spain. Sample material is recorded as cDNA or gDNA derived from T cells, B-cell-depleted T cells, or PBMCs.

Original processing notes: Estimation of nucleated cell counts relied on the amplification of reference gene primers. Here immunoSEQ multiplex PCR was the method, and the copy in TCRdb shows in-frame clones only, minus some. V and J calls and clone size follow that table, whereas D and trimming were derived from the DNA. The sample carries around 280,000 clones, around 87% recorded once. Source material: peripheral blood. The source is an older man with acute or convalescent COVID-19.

CDR3 coding DNA: TGTGCCAGCAGCCAAGATTTGTCGGGATCCGCGGGGGTTGGCTACACCTTC. Translated: CASSQDLSGSAGVGYTF. The chain has TRBV4-2 and TRBJ1-2; the D gene is possibly TRBD1 (5 bases). Trimming pared 0 bases from V and 7 bases from J, leaving 21 bases between. Germline-derived CDR1 and CDR2 are LGHNA and YNFKEQ. CDR3 size: 17 residues.